A selection of T cell receptor beta chains follows, all from one sample in a study of blood T cell repertoires in COVID-19. Only in-frame clones appear in the TCRdb table, and some are missing; sequencing was by immunoSEQ multiplex PCR. The sample lists 130,000 to 150,000 clones, about four fifths seen once, with 5.8% in the top ten. The material sequenced was PBMCs or T cells enriched from blood (not recorded which). Source of these receptors: a woman aged 45 to 65 who had been exposed to COVID-19. Each CDR3 is given with its conserved first and last residue. The D gene is left open where the match is weak. Clone sizes are given selectively: once, few, many, or a class where the clone is expanded.

NA | TRBJ1-2 | NA | TRBV4-3 | TGCGCCAGCAGCCAAGAACCAGGCCCTAACTATGGCTACACCTTC | CASSQEPGPNYGYTF
NA | TRBJ2-6 | NA | TRBV29-1 | TGCAGCGTTGCGGCGGGTACCGGGGCCAACGTCCTGACTTTC | CSVAAGTGANVLTF
NA | TRBJ1-3 | NA | TRBV4-3 | TGCGCCAGCAGCCAAGATCCCGGGGAGGGAAACACCATATATTTT | CASSQDPGEGNTIYF
TRBD1 | TRBJ2-3 | few | TRBV9 | TGTGCCAGCAGCGCAGGAGACAGGGGGCGCGTAGATACGCAGTATTTT | CASSAGDRGRVDTQYF
TRBD1 | TRBJ2-4 | NA | TRBV12-5 | TGTGCTAGTGACGACAGGGATAGCATTCAGTACTTC | CASDDRDSIQYF
NA | TRBJ1-2 | NA | TRBV15 | TGTGCCACCAGCAGCAGGGCTTCTAGAGGCTACACCTTC | CATSSRASRGYTF
TRBD2 | TRBJ2-5 | NA | TRBV5-4 | TGTGCCAGCAGCCCTAGCGGGGGGGACCAAGAGACCCAGTACTTC | CASSPSGGDQETQYF
NA | TRBJ1-1 | few | TRBV4-3 | TGCGCCAGCAGCCAAGATCAGGGTGGTTACACTGAAGCTTTCTTT | CASSQDQGGYTEAFF
NA | TRBJ1-1 | NA | TRBV18 | TGTGCCAGCTCACCCTTAAGTCCGGACAGCGTAAACACTGAAGCTTTCTTT | CASSPLSPDSVNTEAFF
NA | TRBJ2-2 | NA | TRBV19 | TGTGCCAGTAGTCCCAGATTAGCGCGTAGGGCCGGGGAGCTGTTTTTT | CASSPRLARRAGELFF
NA | TRBJ1-4 | NA | TRBV19 | TGTGCCAGTAGTCCAAACCTAGTGGGGCCGGCCTCAAAACTGTTTTTT | CASSPNLVGPASKLFF
NA | TRBJ1-5 | NA | TRBV5-5 | TGTGCCAGCAGCTTAGCTGGCCAGGCCCAGCATTTT | CASSLAGQAQHF
NA | TRBJ1-2 | NA | TRBV2 | TGTGCCAGCAGCCTAGGGGCAGGGAGGAACTATGGCTACACCTTC | CASSLGAGRNYGYTF
NA | TRBJ1-5 | NA | TRBV3-1/TRBV3-2 | TGTGCCAGCAGCCAAGACCCATCATCCAATCAGCCCCAGCATTTT | CASSQDPSSNQPQHF
TRBD1 | TRBJ2-7 | NA | TRBV3-1/TRBV3-2 | TGTGCCAGCAGCTCTCGACAGGGGGTAGCCCAAGGATCCTACGAGCAGTACTTC | CASSSRQGVAQGSYEQYF
NA | TRBJ1-2 | NA | TRBV15 | TGTGCCACCAGCAGAGACAGAACACAGGGCGCTAACTATGGCTACACCTTC | CATSRDRTQGANYGYTF
NA | TRBJ2-1 | NA | TRBV13 | TGTGCCAGCAGCTTCTGTCGCCAGGGTTGGTGCAATGAGCAGTTCTTC | CASSFCRQGWCNEQFF
NA | TRBJ1-2 | once | TRBV2 | TGTGCCAGCAGTGTCGACAGCCTCCCAAATCCCCATGGCTACACCTTC | CASSVDSLPNPHGYTF
NA | TRBJ1-2 | NA | TRBV5-6 | TGTGCCAGCAGCTTGGAGGCAGGGCTGGGCTACACCTTC | CASSLEAGLGYTF
NA | TRBJ2-2 | NA | TRBV5-1 | TGCGCCAGCAGAAAAGGACGGACAGCGAACACCGGGGAGCTGTTTTTT | CASRKGRTANTGELFF
TRBD1 | TRBJ2-2 | NA | TRBV19 | TGTGCCAGCAGGACAGGGAACACCGGGGAGCTGTTTTTT | CASRTGNTGELFF
NA | TRBJ2-4 | once | TRBV27 | TGTGCCAGCAGTTTAACTGCGCTAGCCAAAAACATTCAGTACTTC | CASSLTALAKNIQYF
TRBD1 | TRBJ2-7 | NA | TRBV6-5 | TGTGCCAGCAGGGATCGGGACAGCTTCTCCTACGAGCAGTACTTC | CASRDRDSFSYEQYF
TRBD1 | TRBJ2-2 | NA | TRBV30 | TGTGCGTCCTCTTATCGGACAGGCGATACCGGGGAGCTGTTTTTT | CASSYRTGDTGELFF
NA | TRBJ2-3 | NA | TRBV29-1 | TGCAGCGTGGACAGTCCTAGCACAGATACGCAGTATTTT | CSVDSPSTDTQYF
NA | TRBJ2-7 | NA | TRBV18 | TGTGCCAGCTCACCCTCAGGGGCCTACGAGCAGTACTTC | CASSPSGAYEQYF
NA | TRBJ2-5 | NA | TRBV3-1/TRBV3-2 | TGTGCCAGCAGCCAAGTCCCAGGGGGGTACCAAGAGACCCAGTACTTC | CASSQVPGGYQETQYF
NA | TRBJ2-7 | NA | TRBV14 | TGTGCCAGCAGCCAAGACCCAGGGGGGCCTCCAAACTACGAGCAGTACTTC | CASSQDPGGPPNYEQYF